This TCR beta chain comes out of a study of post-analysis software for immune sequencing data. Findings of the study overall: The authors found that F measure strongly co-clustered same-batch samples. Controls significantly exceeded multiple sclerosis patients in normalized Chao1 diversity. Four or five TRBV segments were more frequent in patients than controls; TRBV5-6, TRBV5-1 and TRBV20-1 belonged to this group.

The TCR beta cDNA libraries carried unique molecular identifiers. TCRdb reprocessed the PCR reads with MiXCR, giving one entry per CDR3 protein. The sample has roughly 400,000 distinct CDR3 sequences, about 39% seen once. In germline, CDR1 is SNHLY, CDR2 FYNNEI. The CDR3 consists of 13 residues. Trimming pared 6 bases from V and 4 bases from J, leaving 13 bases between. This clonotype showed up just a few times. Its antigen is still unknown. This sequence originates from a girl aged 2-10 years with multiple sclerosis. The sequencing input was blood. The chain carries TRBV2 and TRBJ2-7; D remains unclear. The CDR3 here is CASRIREVYEQYF. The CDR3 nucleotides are TGTGCCAGCAGGATCCGTGAGGTTTACGAGCAGTACTTC.